This entry lists 13 T cell receptor beta chains sequenced from one sample in a study of Ad26.COV2.S vaccination and SARS-CoV-2 variants (TCRdb year 2021). What this sample's treatment or condition label stands for: around 19 received Ad26.COV2.S at low or high dose, single or two shots; roughly 5 received placebo; per-sample allocation not given. For vaccine and placebo recipients, the sequenced repertoires came from samples collected on day 63 after the first injection. The receptor library was made with the immunoSEQ multiplex PCR assay. As stored in TCRdb, this immuneACCESS dataset retains in-frame rearrangements with V and J assigned. A fraction of the clones does not appear; measured against another copy, unresolved V genes explain less than half of the discrepancy, and the remainder lacks a known reason. Across this sample there are about 680,000 clones, with 70% to 90% seen only once. 1.5% of the sample comes from the top ten.

The source was peripheral blood, collected in a trial of Ad26.COV2.S vaccine versus placebo. The receptors originated from a person aged 18-60 years who received the Ad26.COV2.S COVID-19 vaccine or a placebo.

About this clone itself: The same CDR3 can be traced to other DNA sequences in this sample. The chain joins TRBV12-3 or TRBV12-4 to TRBJ1-2; D may be TRBD1 (5 bases). V lost 6 bases to trimming and J lost 2 bases, with 10 bases between them. The CDR3 is made up of 13 amino acids. CDR3 protein: CASSLQENYGYTF. The CDR3 nucleotides read TGTGCCAGCAGCCTACAGGAAAACTATGGCTACACCTTC.

Many counts were recorded for this clone. The rearrangement uses TRBV19 and TRBJ2-1; 7 bases are a match to TRBD1. V shed 8 bases, J shed 7 bases, and the junction held 8 bases outside the gene matches. The CDR3 runs 13 residues. Germline CDR1 reads LNHDA; CDR2 reads SQIVND (reference sequence). The CDR3 region has the DNA TGTGCCAGTGGTACAGGGGTTGGAAATGAGCAGTTCTTC. Translation: CASGTGVGNEQFF.

The chain employs TRBV12-3 or TRBV12-4 and TRBJ1-1; D is uncertain. This CDR3 contains 12 residues. V shed 9 bases and J shed 4 bases, with 12 bases lying between them. In DNA form, the CDR3 reads TGTGCCAGTCCCGGTTTGGGCACTGAAGCTTTCTTT. This gives the protein CASPGLGTEAFF.

This clone was observed a few times. The chain couples TRBV6-6 to TRBJ2-5; maybe TRBD2 (6 bases). The CDR3 runs to 13 residues. Trimming stripped 6 bases from V and 0 bases from J, with 8 bases between. Germline CDR1 and CDR2: MNHNY and SVGAGI (reference sequence). CDR3 sequence (DNA): TGTGCCAGCAGGAGGGACTACCAAGAGACCCAGTACTTC. Protein sequence: CASRRDYQETQYF.

This chain links TRBV10-3 with TRBJ2-5, with D perhaps given as TRBD1 or TRBD2 (5 bases each). Trimming took off 4 bases at V and 2 bases at J, with 14 bases between the two ends. Germline lookup yields CDR1 ENHRY and CDR2 SYGVKD. The CDR3 runs 15 residues. In nucleotides, the CDR3 is TGTGCCATCAGTGCCCGGGACCCGGGACAAGAGACCCAGTACTTC. Translation: CAISARDPGQETQYF.

This clone was observed once. The V call is TRBV6-5, the J call TRBJ1-2; TRBD1 agrees at 9 bases. V lost 6 bases and J lost 8; bases outside the gene matches: 13. Germline CDR1 and CDR2: MNHEY and SVGAGI. The CDR3 has 15 residues. The CDR3 sequence: CASRSAPGQGQGYTF. DNA for the CDR3: TGTGCCAGCAGATCAGCCCCGGGACAGGGTCAGGGCTACACCTTC.

A remark on this clone: Other DNA sequences in this specimen translate into the identical CDR3. The chain combines TRBV10-1 with TRBJ1-1; D possibly corresponds to TRBD1 (5 bases). Per the germline V gene, CDR1 is WNHNN and CDR2 is SYGVQD (reference sequence). The germline V and J ends were trimmed by 3 bases and 1 base, with 9 bases remaining between them. The CDR3 totals 14 residues. The CDR3 nucleotides are TGCGCCAGCAGTGAAGGTGGACAGAACACTGAAGCTTTCTTT. It specifies CASSEGGQNTEAFF.

The chain combines TRBV27 with TRBJ1-1; the match to TRBD1 covers 9 bases. V was clipped by 5 bases and J by 7 bases; unmatched bases: 5. The germline V gene encodes CDR1 MNHEY and CDR2 SMNVEV (reference sequence). This CDR3 region has 13 residues. This CDR3 is CASSLGQGNEAFF. CDR3 nucleotides: TGTGCCAGCAGTCTCGGACAGGGGAATGAAGCTTTCTTT.

This clone was observed a handful of times. The rearrangement joins TRBV24-1 to TRBJ2-5, with D possibly TRBD2 on 6 matching bases. The CDR3 spans 13 residues. Germline CDR1 reads KGHDR; CDR2 reads SFDVKD. Trimming left V 5 bases short and J 5 bases short, with 11 bases between. The CDR3 coding sequence is TGTGCCACCAGTGCGGCGGAGGGCGAGACCCAGTACTTC. Translation: CATSAAEGETQYF.

V is TRBV6-4 and J is TRBJ1-2; D unclear. In germline, CDR1 is MRHNA, CDR2 SNTAGT. The CDR3 is made up of 15 amino acids. V shed 0 bases and J shed 7 bases, with 15 bases lying between them. CDR3 DNA: TGTGCCAGCAGTGACTCGGGCGGGCCTATATCTGGCTACACCTTC. Protein: CASSDSGGPISGYTF.

This sequence joins TRBV4-1 and TRBJ1-4; weak D call: TRBD1 (6 bases). Germline V gives CDR1 MGHRA, CDR2 YSYEKL. The CDR3 spans 15 residues. V dropped 0 bases and J dropped 10 bases, with 15 bases sitting between them. The CDR3 nucleotides read TGCGCCAGCAGCCAAGACCGGGACATGAGGGGAAAACTGTTTTTT. Amino acid sequence: CASSQDRDMRGKLFF.

J is TRBJ1-2 and V is TRBV3-1 (or the pseudogene TRBV3-2), with 7 bases matching TRBD1. Per the germline V gene, CDR1 is LGHDT and CDR2 is YNNKEL (reference sequence). The CDR3 spans 16 residues. The V segment lost 1 base and the J segment 2 bases; nucleotides outside the gene matches: 7. CDR3 in DNA: TGTGCCAGCAGCCAAGGATCCGGGACAGTCAACTATGGCTACACCTTC. Translating gives CASSQGSGTVNYGYTF.

This chain connects TRBV15 to TRBJ2-1; perhaps TRBD2 as D (5 bases). The germline gives CDR1 LNHNV, CDR2 YYDKDF (reference sequence). V was clipped by 0 bases and J by 2 bases, with 14 bases between them. CDR3 length equals 17 residues. The CDR3 region has the DNA TGTGCCACCAGCAGAGAATGGATTAGCGAGGCCTACAATGAGCAGTTCTTC. This gives the protein CATSREWISEAYNEQFF.